The 9 T cell receptor beta chains reported below all come from one sample, sequenced in a study of T-cell memory formation after mild COVID-19. TCRdb analysed the 5' RACE reads with MiXCR anew, one entry per CDR3 protein. The sample shows a few hundred thousand distinct CDR3 sequences, 20% to 25% of them seen only once. The sequencing sample was made of PBMCs or a T cell subset sorted from them (not recorded which). These TCRs come from an adult woman who had mild COVID-19 (a few samples of this study predate the infection). Cell type and time point are not known.

This chain uses TRBV7-2 with TRBJ2-1; D is possibly TRBD2 (6 bases). CDR3 length: 13 amino acids. The V and J ends lost 5 bases and 10 bases respectively, with 15 bases between them. CDR1 is SGHTA, CDR2 FQGNSA, per germline. CDR3 nucleotides: TGTGCCAGCAGCCCATTAGGAGGGCCGGAGCAGTTCTTC. As protein: CASSPLGGPEQFF.

This sequence joins TRBV7-2 and TRBJ2-7, with 14 bases fitting TRBD2. V shed 1 base and J 3 bases; nucleotides not matched to a gene: 5. The CDR3 spans 17 residues. Looked up from germline, CDR1 is SGHTA and CDR2 is FQGNSA. CDR3 coding DNA: TGTGCCAGCAGCTTAGAAGGGACTAGCGGGAGCATCTACGAGCAGTACTTC. It specifies CASSLEGTSGSIYEQYF.

Note on this clonotype: This is likely a read error, given that the CDR3 carries no conserved phenylalanine or tryptophan at its end. No DNA is shown, since the ends of the CDR3 on it are uncertain; the CDR3 is the one TCRdb lists. This chain joins TRBV5-1 and TRBJ2-3; no DNA check was done on the table's D call, TRBD1. The CDR3 length is 12 residues, termini included. The germline CDR1 and CDR2 sequences are SGHRS and YFSETQ. The CDR3 sequence: CASSLRRDRGTV.

This clonotype came up a few times. CDR3 amino acids: CASSTRGGKSSYEQYF. CDR3 in DNA: TGTGCCAGCAGCACCCGAGGGGGAAAGAGCTCCTACGAGCAGTACTTC. This sequence joins TRBV11-2 and TRBJ2-7; D possibly corresponds to TRBD1 (6 bases). The CDR3 sequence is 16 residues long. V lost 5 bases and J lost 0, with 17 bases in between. Germline lookup yields CDR1 SGHAT and CDR2 FQNNGV.

V is TRBV20-1 and J is TRBJ1-2, with D unresolved. Trimming shortened V by 5 bases and J by 2 bases, and 12 bases separated the two germline ends. The germline V gene encodes CDR1 DFQATT and CDR2 SNEGSKA (reference sequence). The CDR3 totals 13 residues. For the CDR3, the DNA is TGCAGTGCTCTACCTTACGAAAACTATGGCTACACCTTC. Translating gives CSALPYENYGYTF.

There are a few counts of this clonotype. The rearrangement uses TRBV4-3 and TRBJ2-3, with TRBD2 identical over 12 bases. Germline CDR1 is LGHNA and CDR2 is YSLEER. The junction had 21 bases not matched to a gene; V was cut back by 0 bases and J by 2 bases. The CDR3 loop spans 23 amino acids. The CDR3 spells CASSQELGRRLAGVGGLTDTQYF. The CDR3 nucleotides are TGCGCCAGCAGCCAAGAATTGGGTCGGAGACTAGCGGGAGTGGGTGGCCTCACAGATACGCAGTATTTT.

This clonotype was seen more than once but under ten times. The V gene is TRBV5-1, the J gene TRBJ2-2; D perhaps matches TRBD2 (6 bases). Trimming cost V 0 bases and J 4 bases, with 13 bases left between them. Looked up from germline, CDR1 is SGHRS and CDR2 is YFSETQ. This CDR3 comprises 16 residues. The CDR3 nucleotides are TGCGCCAGCAGCTTGGTCGGCGGGACCTTCACCGGGGAGCTGTTTTTT. Its protein product is CASSLVGGTFTGELFF.

This clonotype was seen only a few times. This chain uses TRBV24-1 with TRBJ2-7; no firm D call. Germline lookup yields CDR1 KGHDR and CDR2 SFDVKD. The V end lost 5 bases, the J end lost 4 bases, and 8 bases lay between the germline ends. This CDR3 region has 12 residues. This CDR3 is CATSAENYEQYF. The DNA of the CDR3 is TGTGCCACCAGTGCGGAAAATTACGAGCAGTACTTC.

This clonotype was detected a few times. The chain employs TRBV7-8 and TRBJ2-2; either TRBD1 or TRBD2 may fit D (5 bases each). The germline CDR1 and CDR2 sequences are SGHVS and FQNEAQ. Trimming left V 10 bases short and J 3 bases short, with 12 bases between. CDR3 length: 13 residues. CDR3 in DNA: TGTGCCACAAGAGGGGTGGACACCGGGGAGCTGTTTTTT. It translates to CATRGVDTGELFF.